The present T cell receptor beta chain was sequenced within a study of OX40 agonist ivuxolimab in advanced cancers. Regarding the study as a whole: Antigens targeted by the expanded peripheral T cells were not determined. Relative to CD4+ cells, CD8+ T cells on average had more expanded clones.

Of note for this clone: Its specificity is not known.

Trimming removed 3 bases at V and 8 bases at J, with 10 bases between. The CDR3 is 12 amino acids. Germline assignment: CDR1 MNHNY and CDR2 SVGAGI (reference sequence). Assay used: immunoSEQ multiplex PCR; TCRdb lists only in-frame clones, some missing. The table includes fewer than 70,000 clones, over 80% detected once. The sampling schedule covered blood at baseline, cycle 4 day 1, and cycle 7 day 1. The TCR was taken from an adult with an advanced solid tumor such as melanoma, head and neck, liver or kidney cancer. The rearrangement uses TRBV6-6 and TRBJ1-2; a weak D match, TRBD1 (5 bases). The sequenced sample was CD4+ or CD8+ T cells sorted from blood, obtained in a trial of the OX40 agonist ivuxolimab. CDR3 in DNA: TGTGCCAGCAGTTATATGGGGGAGGGCTACACCTTC. Protein product: CASSYMGEGYTF.